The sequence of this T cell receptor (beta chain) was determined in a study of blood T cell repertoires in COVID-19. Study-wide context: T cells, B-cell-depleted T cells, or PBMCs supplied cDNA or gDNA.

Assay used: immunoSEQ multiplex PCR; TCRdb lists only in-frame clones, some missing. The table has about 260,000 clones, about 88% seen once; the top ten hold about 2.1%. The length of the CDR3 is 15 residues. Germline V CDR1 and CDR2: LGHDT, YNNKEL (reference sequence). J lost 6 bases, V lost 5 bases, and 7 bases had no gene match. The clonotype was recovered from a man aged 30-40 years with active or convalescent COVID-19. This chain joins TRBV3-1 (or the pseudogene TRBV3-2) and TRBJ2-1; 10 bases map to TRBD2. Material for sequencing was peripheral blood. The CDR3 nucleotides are TGTGCCAGCAGCTTGAGCGGGGGGGGGCCCAATGAGCAGTTCTTC. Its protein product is CASSLSGGGPNEQFF.